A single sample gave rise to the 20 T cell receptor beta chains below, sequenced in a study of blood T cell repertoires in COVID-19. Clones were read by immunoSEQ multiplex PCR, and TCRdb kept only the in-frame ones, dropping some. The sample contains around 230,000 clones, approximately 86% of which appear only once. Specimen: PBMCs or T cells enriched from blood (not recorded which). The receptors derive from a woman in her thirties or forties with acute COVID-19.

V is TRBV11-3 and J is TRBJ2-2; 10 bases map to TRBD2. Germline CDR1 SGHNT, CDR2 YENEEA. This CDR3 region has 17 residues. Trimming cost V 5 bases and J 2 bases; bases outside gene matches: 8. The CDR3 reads CASSEFPSGRNTGELFF. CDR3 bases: TGTGCCAGCAGCGAATTCCCTAGCGGGAGAAACACCGGGGAGCTGTTTTTT.

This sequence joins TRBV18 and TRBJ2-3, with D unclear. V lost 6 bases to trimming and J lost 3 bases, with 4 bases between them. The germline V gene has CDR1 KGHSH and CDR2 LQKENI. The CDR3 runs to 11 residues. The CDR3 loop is CASSRTDTQYF. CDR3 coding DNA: TGTGCCAGCTCGAGAACAGATACGCAGTATTTT.

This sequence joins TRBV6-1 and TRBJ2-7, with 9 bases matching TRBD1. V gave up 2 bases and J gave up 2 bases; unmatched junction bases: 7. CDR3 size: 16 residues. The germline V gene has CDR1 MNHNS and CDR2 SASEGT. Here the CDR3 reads CASSENGQGPPYEQYF. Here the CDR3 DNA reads TGTGCCAGCAGTGAAAACGGACAGGGGCCACCCTACGAGCAGTACTTC.

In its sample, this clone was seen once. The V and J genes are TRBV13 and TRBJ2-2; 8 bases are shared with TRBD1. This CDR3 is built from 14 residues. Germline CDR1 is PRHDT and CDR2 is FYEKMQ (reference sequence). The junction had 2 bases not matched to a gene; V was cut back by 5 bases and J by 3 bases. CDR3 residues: CASSHRGDTGELFF. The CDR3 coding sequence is TGTGCCAGCAGCCACAGGGGGGACACCGGGGAGCTGTTTTTT.

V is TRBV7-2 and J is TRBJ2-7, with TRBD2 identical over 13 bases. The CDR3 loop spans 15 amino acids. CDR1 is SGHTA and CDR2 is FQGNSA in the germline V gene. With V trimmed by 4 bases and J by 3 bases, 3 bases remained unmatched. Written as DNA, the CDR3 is TGTGCCAGCAGCTCCTGGACTAGCGGGAGCTACGAGCAGTACTTC. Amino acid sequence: CASSSWTSGSYEQYF. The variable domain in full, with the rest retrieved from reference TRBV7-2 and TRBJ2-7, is GAGVSQSPSNKVTEKGKDVELRCDPISGHTALYWYRQSLGQGLEFLIYFQGNSAPDKSGLPSDRFSAERTGGSVSTLTIQRTQQEDSAVYLCASSSWTSGSYEQYFGPGTRLTVT.

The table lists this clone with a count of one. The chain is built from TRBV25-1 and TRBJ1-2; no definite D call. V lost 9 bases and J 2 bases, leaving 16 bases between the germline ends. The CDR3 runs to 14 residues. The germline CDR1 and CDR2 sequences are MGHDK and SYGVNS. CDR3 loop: CASSEQPFNYGYTF. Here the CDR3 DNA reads TGTGCCAGTTCAGAACAGCCTTTCAACTATGGCTACACCTTC.

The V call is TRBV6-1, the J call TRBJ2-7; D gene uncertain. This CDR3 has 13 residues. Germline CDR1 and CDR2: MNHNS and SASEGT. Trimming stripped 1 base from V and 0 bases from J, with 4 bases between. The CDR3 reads CASSEDFSYEQYF. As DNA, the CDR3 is TGTGCCAGCAGTGAAGACTTCTCCTACGAGCAGTACTTC.

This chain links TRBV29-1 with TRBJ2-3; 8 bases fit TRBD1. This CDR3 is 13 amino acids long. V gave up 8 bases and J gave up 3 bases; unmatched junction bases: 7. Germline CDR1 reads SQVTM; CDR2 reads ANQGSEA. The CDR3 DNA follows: TGCAGCCTAAGACAGGGGATGACAGATACGCAGTATTTT. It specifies CSLRQGMTDTQYF.

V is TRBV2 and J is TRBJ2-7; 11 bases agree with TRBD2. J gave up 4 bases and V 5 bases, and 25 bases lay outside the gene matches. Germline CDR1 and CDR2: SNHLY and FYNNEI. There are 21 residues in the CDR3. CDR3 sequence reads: CASSHGFDSGRADLGIYEQYF. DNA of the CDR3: TGTGCCAGCAGTCACGGATTCGATAGCGGGAGGGCTGACCTGGGGATTTACGAGCAGTACTTC.

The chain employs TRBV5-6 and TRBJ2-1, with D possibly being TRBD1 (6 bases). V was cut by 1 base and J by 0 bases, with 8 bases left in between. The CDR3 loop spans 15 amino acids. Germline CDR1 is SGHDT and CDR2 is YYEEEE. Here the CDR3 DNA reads TGTGCCAGCAGCTTGATGGACAGCTCCTACAATGAGCAGTTCTTC. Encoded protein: CASSLMDSSYNEQFF.

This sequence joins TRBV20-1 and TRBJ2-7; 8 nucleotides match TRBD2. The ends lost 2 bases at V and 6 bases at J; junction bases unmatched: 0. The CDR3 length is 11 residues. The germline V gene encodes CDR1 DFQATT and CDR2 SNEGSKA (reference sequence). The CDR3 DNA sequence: TGCAGTGCTAGACTAGCGGGCGAGCAGTACTTC. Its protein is CSARLAGEQYF.

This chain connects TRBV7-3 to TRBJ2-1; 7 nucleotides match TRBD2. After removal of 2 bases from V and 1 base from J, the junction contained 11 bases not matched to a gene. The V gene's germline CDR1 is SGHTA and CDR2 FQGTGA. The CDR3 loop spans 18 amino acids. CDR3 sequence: CASSLYGGGPGSYNEQFF. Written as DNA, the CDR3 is TGTGCCAGCAGCTTATATGGGGGAGGGCCGGGGTCCTACAATGAGCAGTTCTTC.

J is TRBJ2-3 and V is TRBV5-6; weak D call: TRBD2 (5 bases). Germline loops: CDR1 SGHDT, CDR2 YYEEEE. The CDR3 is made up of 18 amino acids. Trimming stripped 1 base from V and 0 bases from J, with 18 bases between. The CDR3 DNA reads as TGTGCCAGCAGCTTGTTTGGGAGATCCTCGTCGAGCACAGATACGCAGTATTTT. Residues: CASSLFGRSSSSTDTQYF.

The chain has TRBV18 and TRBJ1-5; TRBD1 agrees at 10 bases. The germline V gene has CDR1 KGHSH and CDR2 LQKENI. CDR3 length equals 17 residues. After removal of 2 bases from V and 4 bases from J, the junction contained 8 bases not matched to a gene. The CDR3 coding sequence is TGTGCCAGCTCACCAAGGACAGGGGGTCCAACTAATCAGCCCCAGCATTTT. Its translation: CASSPRTGGPTNQPQHF.

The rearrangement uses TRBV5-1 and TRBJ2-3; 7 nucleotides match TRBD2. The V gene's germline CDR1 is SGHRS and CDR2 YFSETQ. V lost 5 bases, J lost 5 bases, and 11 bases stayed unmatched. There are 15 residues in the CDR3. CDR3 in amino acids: CASSFRGRNLDTQYF. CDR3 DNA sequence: TGCGCCAGCAGTTTCCGCGGGAGAAATCTAGATACGCAGTATTTT. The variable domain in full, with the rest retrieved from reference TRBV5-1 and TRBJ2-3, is KAGVTQTPRYLIKTRGQQVTLSCSPISGHRSVSWYQQTPGQGLQFLFEYFSETQRNKGNFPGRFSGRQFSNSRSEMNVSTLELGDSALYLCASSFRGRNLDTQYFGPGTRLTVL.

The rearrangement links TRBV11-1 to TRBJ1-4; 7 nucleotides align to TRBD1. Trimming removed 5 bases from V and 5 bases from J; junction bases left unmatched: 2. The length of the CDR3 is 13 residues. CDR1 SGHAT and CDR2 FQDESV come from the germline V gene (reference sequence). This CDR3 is CASSQGQNEKLFF. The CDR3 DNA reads TGTGCCAGCAGCCAGGGACAGAATGAAAAACTGTTTTTT.

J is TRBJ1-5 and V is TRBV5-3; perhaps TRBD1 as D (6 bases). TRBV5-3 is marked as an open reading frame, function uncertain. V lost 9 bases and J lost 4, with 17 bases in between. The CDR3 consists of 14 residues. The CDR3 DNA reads TGTGCCATCCCTCAACCCGGGACAAATCAGCCCCAGCATTTT. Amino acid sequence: CAIPQPGTNQPQHF.

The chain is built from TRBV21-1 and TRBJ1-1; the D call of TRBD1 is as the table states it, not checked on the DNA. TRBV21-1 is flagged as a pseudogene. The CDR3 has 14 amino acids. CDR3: CASSSWDRASEAFF. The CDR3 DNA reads TGTGCCAGCAGCTCCTGGGACAGGGCAAGTGAAGCTTTCTTT.

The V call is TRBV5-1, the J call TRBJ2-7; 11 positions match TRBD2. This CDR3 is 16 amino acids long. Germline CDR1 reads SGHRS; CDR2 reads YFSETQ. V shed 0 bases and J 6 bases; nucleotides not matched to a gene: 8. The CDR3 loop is CASSLELAGVSGEQYF. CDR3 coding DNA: TGCGCCAGCAGCTTGGAACTAGCGGGAGTTTCGGGCGAGCAGTACTTC.

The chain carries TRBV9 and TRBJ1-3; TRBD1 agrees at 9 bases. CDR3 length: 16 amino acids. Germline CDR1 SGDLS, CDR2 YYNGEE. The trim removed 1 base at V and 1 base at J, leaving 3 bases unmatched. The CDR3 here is CASSVTGGNSGNTIYF. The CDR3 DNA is TGTGCCAGCAGCGTAACAGGGGGCAATTCTGGAAACACCATATATTTT.